This TCR beta chain is from a study of blood T cells in healthy people across ages. Trimming at V came to 6 bases and at J to 1 base, leaving 6 bases not matched to a gene. Germline V lookup: CDR1 SNHLY, CDR2 FYNNEI. CDR3 length equals 15 residues. Through a sample-barcoded 5' primer and a J-beta primer mix, a second PCR was run for roughly 6 to 12 cycles. TCRdb reprocessed the 5' RACE reads via MiXCR and lists one record per CDR3 protein. The sample holds 1.4 million to 1.5 million distinct CDR3 sequences, approximately 38% seen once. This chain connects TRBV2 to TRBJ2-5; 9 bases map to TRBD2. Sequenced sample: blood. This receptor was obtained from a woman younger than 30 in good health. This CDR3 reads CASRHSGGIQETQYF. The DNA of the CDR3 is TGTGCCAGCAGACATAGCGGGGGAATCCAAGAGACCCAGTACTTC.